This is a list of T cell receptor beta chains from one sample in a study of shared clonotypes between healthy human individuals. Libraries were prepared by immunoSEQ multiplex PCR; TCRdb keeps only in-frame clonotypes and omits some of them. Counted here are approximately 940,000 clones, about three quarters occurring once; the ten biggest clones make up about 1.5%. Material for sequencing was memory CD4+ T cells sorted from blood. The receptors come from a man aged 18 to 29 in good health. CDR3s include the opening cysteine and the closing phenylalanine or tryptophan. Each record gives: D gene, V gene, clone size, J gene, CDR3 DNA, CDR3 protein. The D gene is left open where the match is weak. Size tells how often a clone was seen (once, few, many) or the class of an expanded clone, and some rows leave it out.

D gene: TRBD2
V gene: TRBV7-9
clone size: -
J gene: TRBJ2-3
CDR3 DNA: TGTGCCAGCAGCTGGGGACTAGCGGGTCTCACAGATACGCAGTATTTT
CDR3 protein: CASSWGLAGLTDTQYF

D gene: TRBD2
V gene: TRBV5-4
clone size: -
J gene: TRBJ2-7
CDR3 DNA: TGTGCCAGCAGCTTGGATGCGGGAGGGTCCTACGAGCAGTACTTC
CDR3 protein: CASSLDAGGSYEQYF

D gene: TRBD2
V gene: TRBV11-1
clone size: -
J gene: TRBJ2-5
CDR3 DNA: TGTGCCAGCAGCTTAGAAGGGGCTAGCGGGGGAAAAGAGACCCAGTACTTC
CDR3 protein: CASSLEGASGGKETQYF

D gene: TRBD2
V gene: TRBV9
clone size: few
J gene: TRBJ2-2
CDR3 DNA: TGTGCCAGCAGCGTAGGTCTAGCGGGGAACACCGGGGAGCTGTTTTTT
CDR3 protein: CASSVGLAGNTGELFF

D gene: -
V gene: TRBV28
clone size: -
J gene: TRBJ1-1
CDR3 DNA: TGTGCCAGCAGTTTACCCCTGATTGGCACTGAAGCTTTCTTT
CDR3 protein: CASSLPLIGTEAFF

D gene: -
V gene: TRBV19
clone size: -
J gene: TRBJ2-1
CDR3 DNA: TGTGCCAGTAGTAGTGGGGGGGCAAATTACAATGAGCAGTTCTTC
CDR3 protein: CASSSGGANYNEQFF

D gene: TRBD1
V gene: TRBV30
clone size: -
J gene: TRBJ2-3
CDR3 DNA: TGTGCCTGGGGACGAGGGACAGGGCGAACAGATACGCAGTATTTT
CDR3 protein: CAWGRGTGRTDTQYF

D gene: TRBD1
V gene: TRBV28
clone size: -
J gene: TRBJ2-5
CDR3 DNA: TGTGCCAGCAGTTCGTCGAACAGGGGTGTGGAGACCCAGTACTTC
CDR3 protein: CASSSSNRGVETQYF

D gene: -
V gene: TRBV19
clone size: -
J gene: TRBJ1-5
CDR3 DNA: TGTGCCAGTAGTGGTCAGGGCGGCAATCAGCCCCAGCATTTT
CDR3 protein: CASSGQGGNQPQHF

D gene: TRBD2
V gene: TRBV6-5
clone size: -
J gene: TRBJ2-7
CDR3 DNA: TGTGCCAGCAGCCCTGAGGGACTAGCACCCTACGAGCAGTACTTC
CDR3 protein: CASSPEGLAPYEQYF

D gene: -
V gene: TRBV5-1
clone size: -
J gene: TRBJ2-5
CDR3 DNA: TGCGCCAGCAGCGCGGAGGCGCAAGAGACCCAGTACTTC
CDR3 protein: CASSAEAQETQYF

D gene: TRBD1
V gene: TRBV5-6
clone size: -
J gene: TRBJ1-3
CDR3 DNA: TGTGCCAGCAGCTTGTATGCTGACAGGGGGCTTGGAAACACCATATATTTT
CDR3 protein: CASSLYADRGLGNTIYF

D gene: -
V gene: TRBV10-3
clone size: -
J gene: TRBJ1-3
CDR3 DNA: TGTGCCATCAGTGAGGGGGGCCCGAGCTCTGGAAACACCATATATTTT
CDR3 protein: CAISEGGPSSGNTIYF

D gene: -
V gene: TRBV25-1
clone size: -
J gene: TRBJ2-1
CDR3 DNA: TGTGCCAGCAGTGATAGGGGAGATGAGCAGTTCTTC
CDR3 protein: CASSDRGDEQFF

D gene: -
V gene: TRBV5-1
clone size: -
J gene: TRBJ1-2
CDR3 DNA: TGCGCCAGCAGCTCCAACAGTGGGACCTATGGCTACACCTTC
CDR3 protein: CASSSNSGTYGYTF

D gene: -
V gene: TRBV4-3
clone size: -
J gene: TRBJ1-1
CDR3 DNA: TGCGCCAGCAGCCAAACGGCAGGGAGCACTGAAGCTTTCTTT
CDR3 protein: CASSQTAGSTEAFF

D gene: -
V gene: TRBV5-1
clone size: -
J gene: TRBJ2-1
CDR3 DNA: TGCGCCAGCAGCTTGGGGGGCTACAACAATGAGCAGTTCTTC
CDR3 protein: CASSLGGYNNEQFF

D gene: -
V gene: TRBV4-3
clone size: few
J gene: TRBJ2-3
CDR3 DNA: TGCGCCAGCAGCCAAGGGGTTCCTAAGACGACCTACACAGATACGCAGTATTTT
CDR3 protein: CASSQGVPKTTYTDTQYF